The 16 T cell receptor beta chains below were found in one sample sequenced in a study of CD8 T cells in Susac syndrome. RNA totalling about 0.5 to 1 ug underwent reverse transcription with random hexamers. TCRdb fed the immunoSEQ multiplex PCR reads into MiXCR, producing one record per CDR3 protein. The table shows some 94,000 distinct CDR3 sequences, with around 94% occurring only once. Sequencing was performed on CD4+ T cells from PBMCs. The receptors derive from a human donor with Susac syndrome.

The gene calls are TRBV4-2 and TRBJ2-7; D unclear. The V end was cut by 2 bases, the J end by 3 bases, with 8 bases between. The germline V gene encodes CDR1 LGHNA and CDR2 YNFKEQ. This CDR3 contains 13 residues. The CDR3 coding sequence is TGTGCCAGCAGCCAAACGGCGAACTACGAGCAGTACTTC. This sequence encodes CASSQTANYEQYF.

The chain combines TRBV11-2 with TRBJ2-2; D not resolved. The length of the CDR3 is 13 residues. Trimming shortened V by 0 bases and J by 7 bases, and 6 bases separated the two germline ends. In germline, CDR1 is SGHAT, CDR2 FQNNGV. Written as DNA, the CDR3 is TGTGCCAGCAGCTTAGAGGATGTCGGGGAGCTGTTTTTT. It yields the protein CASSLEDVGELFF.

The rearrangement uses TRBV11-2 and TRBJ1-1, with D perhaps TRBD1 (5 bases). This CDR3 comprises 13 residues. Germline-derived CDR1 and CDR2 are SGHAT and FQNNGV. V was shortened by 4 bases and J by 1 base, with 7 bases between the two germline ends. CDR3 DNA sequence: TGTGCCAGCAGCTGGGGACGGAACACTGAAGCTTTCTTT. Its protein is CASSWGRNTEAFF.

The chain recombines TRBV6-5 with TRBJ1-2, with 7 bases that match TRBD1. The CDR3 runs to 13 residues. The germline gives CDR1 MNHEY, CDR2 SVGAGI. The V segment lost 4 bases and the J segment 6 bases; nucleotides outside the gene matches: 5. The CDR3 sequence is CASSLQGTNGYTF. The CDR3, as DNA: TGTGCCAGCAGTTTACAGGGGACCAATGGCTACACCTTC.

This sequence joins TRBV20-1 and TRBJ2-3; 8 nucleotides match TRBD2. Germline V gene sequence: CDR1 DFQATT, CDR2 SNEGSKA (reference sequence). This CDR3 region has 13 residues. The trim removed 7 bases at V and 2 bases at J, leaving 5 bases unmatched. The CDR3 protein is CSGGGGPTDTQYF. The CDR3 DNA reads TGCAGTGGGGGCGGGGGGCCCACAGATACGCAGTATTTT.

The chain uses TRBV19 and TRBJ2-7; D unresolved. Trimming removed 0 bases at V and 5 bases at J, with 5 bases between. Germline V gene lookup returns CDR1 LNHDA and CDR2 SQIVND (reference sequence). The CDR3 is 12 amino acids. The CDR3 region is CASSIEPNEQYF. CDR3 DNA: TGTGCCAGTAGTATAGAGCCGAACGAGCAGTACTTC.

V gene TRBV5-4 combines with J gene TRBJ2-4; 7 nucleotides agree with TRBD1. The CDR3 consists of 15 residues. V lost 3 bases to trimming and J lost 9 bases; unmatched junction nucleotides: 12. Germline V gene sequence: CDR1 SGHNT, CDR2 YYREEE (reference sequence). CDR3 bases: TGTGCCAGCAGCTCTAGGCCCGACAGGGATGTCATTCAGTACTTC. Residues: CASSSRPDRDVIQYF.

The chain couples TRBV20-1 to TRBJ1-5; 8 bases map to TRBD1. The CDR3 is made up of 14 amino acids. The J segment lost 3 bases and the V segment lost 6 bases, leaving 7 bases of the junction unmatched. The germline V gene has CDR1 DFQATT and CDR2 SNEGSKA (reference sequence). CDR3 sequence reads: CSATPGGLNQPQHF. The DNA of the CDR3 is TGCAGTGCCACCCCAGGGGGCCTCAATCAGCCCCAGCATTTT.

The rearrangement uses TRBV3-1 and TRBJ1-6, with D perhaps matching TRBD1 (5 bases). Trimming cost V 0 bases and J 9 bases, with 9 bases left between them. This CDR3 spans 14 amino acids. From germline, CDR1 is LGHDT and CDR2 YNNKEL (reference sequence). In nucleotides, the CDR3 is TGTGCCAGCAGCCAAGAGGTGAGGGGTTCACCCCTCCACTTT. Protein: CASSQEVRGSPLHF.

Here the CDR3 DNA reads TGCAGTGCTAGACTGGAGGGCACAGATACGCAGTATTTT. Translating gives CSARLEGTDTQYF. This chain uses TRBV20-1 with TRBJ2-3; perhaps TRBD2 as D (5 bases). CDR3 size: 13 residues. Trimming pared 2 bases from V and 1 base from J, leaving 7 bases between. Per the germline V gene, CDR1 is DFQATT and CDR2 is SNEGSKA (reference sequence).

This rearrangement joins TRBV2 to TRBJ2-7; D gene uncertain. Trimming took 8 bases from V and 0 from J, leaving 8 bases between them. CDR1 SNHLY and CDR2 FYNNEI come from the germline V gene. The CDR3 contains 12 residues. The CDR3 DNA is TGTGCCAGCCAAGAGTTCTCCTACGAGCAGTACTTC. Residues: CASQEFSYEQYF.

CDR3 region: CASSMGQASGANVLTF. DNA for the CDR3: TGTGCCAGTAGTATGGGACAGGCGTCTGGGGCCAACGTCCTGACTTTC. The chain uses TRBV19 and TRBJ2-6; TRBD1 aligns across 8 bases. The germline CDR1 and CDR2 sequences are LNHDA and SQIVND (reference sequence). V shed 3 bases, J shed 1 base, and the junction held 2 bases outside the gene matches. The CDR3 contains 16 residues.

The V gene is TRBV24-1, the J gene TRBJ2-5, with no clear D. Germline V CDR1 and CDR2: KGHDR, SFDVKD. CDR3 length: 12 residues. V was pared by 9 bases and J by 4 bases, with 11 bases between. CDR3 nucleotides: TGTGCCACCCGCCGGCCAGGAGAGACCCAGTACTTC. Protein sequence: CATRRPGETQYF.

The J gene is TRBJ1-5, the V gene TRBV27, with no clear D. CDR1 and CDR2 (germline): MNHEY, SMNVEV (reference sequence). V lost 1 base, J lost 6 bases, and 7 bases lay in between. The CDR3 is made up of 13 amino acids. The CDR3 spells CASSLYTGQPQHF. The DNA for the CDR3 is TGTGCCAGCAGTTTATACACGGGTCAGCCCCAGCATTTT.

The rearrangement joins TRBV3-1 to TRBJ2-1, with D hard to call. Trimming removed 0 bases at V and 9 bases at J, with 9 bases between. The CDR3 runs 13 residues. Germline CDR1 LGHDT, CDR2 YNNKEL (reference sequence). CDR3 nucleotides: TGTGCCAGCAGCCAAGATGGCGTTGGTGAGCAGTTCTTC. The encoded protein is CASSQDGVGEQFF.

The chain's CDR3 is CAWNKVEKGYTF. In nucleotides, the CDR3 is TGTGCCTGGAATAAGGTGGAGAAGGGCTACACCTTC. V and J are TRBV30 and TRBJ1-2; unclear D gene. This CDR3 spans 12 amino acids. V was trimmed by 4 bases and J by 8 bases, leaving 14 bases between them. Germline CDR1 is GTSNPN and CDR2 is SVGIG (reference sequence).